This TCR beta chain was sequenced in a study of CD8+CD57+ T cells in acquired aplastic anemia. On this clonotype: What it binds is unknown.

The study's findings and limits: In CD8+ cells, Simpson's diversity showed no significant difference between patients and controls.

Patients sequenced had flow cytometry evidence of CD8+CD57+ cell expansion. Patients had not yet gotten any therapy when their blood was taken for sampling. The CDR3 contains 10 residues. Trimming removed 4 bases at V and 7 bases at J, with 5 bases between. The germline V gene has CDR1 DFQATT and CDR2 SNEGSKA (reference sequence). CDR3 and TCR beta VDJ profiling relied on a genomic DNA template. TCRdb reanalysed the reads using MiXCR and keeps one entry per CDR3 protein. Altogether 200,000 or so distinct CDR3 sequences are present, 60% to 80% being singletons, with the ten largest covering around three fifths.

Specimen: sorted CD4+, CD8+, or CD8+CD57+ T cells (not recorded which) from PBMCs. The sequence was obtained from a human donor with aplastic anemia. The chain uses TRBV20-1 and TRBJ2-1; unclear D gene. This chain's CDR3 is CSAMGNEQFF. DNA of the CDR3: TGCAGTGCTATGGGGAATGAGCAGTTCTTC.